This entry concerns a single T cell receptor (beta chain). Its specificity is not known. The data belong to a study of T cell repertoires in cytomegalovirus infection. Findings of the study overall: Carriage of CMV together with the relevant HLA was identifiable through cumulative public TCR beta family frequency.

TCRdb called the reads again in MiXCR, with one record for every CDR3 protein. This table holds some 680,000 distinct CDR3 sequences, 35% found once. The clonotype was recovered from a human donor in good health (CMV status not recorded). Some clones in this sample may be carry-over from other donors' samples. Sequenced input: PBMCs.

The CDR3 nucleotides read TGTGCCACCAAACATACGAACACTGAAGCTTTCTTT. It specifies CATKHTNTEAFF. This chain connects TRBV7-6 to TRBJ1-1; D unclear. Trimming removed 10 bases at V and 1 base at J, with 10 bases between. Germline loops: CDR1 SGHVS, CDR2 FNYEAQ. The CDR3 is made up of 12 amino acids.